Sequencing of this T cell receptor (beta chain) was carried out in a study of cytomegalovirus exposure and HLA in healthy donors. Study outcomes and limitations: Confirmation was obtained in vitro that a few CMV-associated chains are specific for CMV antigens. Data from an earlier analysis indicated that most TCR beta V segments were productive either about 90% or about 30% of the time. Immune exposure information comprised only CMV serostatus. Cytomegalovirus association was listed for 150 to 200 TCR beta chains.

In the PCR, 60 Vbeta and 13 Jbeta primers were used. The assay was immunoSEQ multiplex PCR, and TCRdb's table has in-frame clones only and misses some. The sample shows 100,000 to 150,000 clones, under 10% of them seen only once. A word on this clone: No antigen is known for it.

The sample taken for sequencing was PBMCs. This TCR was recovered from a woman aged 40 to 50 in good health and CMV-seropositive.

The CDR3 coding sequence is TGTGCCAGCACTATTAGAGACTTCGGTGGAACTGAAGCTTTCTTT. It translates to CASTIRDFGGTEAFF. The rearrangement joins TRBV6-5 to TRBJ1-1; D call uncertain. Per the germline V gene, CDR1 is MNHEY and CDR2 is SVGAGI. The CDR3 consists of 15 residues. Trimming shortened V by 7 bases and J by 5 bases, and 20 bases separated the two germline ends.